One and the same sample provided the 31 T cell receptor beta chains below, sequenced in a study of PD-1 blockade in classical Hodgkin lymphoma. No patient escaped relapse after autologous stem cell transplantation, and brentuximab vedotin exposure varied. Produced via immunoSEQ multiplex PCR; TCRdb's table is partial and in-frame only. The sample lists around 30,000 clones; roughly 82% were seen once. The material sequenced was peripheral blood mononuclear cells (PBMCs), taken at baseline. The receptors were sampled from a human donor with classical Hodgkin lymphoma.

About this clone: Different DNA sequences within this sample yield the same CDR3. The CDR3 loop reads CASSLEEDGNTEAFF. The DNA for the CDR3 is TGCGCCAGCAGCTTGGAGGAGGACGGGAACACTGAAGCTTTCTTT. The rearrangement links TRBV5-1 to TRBJ1-1, with D uncertain. Germline CDR1 and CDR2: SGHRS and YFSETQ. The CDR3 is made up of 15 amino acids. V was trimmed by 0 bases and J by 1 base, leaving 10 bases between them.

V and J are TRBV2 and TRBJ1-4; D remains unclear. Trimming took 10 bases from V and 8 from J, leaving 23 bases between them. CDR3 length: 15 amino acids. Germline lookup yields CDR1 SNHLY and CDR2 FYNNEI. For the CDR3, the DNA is TGTGCCACCCAAAAAGCCCGGACGCCTCGCGAAAAACTGTTTTTT. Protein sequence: CATQKARTPREKLFF.

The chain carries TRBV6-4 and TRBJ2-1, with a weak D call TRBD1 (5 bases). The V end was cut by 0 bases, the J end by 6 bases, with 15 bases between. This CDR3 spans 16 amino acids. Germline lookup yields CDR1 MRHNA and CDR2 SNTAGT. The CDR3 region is CASSDSPGQGANEQFF. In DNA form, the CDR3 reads TGTGCCAGCAGTGACTCACCGGGTCAGGGCGCCAATGAGCAGTTCTTC.

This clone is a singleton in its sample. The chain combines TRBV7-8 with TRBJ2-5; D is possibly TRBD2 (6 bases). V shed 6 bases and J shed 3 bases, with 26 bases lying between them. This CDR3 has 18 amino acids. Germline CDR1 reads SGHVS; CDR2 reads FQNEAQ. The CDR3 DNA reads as TGTGCCAGCAGTTTTCCTCTGACTAGTTGGAATATAGAAGAGACCCAGTACTTC. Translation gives CASSFPLTSWNIEETQYF.

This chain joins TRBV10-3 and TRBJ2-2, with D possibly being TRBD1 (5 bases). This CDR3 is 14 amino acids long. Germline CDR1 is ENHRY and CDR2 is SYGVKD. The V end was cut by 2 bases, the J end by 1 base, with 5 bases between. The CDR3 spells CAISERGNTGELFF. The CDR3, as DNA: TGTGCCATCAGTGAGAGGGGGAACACCGGGGAGCTGTTTTTT.

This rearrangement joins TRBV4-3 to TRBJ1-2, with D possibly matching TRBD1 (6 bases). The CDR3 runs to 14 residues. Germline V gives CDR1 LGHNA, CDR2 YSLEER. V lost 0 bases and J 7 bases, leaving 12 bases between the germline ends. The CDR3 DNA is TGCGCCAGCAGCCAAGATCGCAGGGGAGGTGGCTACACCTTC. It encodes CASSQDRRGGGYTF.

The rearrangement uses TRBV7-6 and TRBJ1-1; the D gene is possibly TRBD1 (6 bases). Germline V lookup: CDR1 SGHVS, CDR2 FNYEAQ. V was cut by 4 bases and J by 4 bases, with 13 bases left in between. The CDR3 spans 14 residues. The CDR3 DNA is TGTGCCAGCAGCTACCAGGGGCATGCCACTGAAGCTTTCTTT. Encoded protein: CASSYQGHATEAFF.

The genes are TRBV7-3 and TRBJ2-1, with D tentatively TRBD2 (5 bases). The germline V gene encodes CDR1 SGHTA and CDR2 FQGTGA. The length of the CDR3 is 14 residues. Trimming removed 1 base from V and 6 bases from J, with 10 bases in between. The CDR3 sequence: CASSLNVGSNEQFF. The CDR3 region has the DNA TGTGCCAGCAGCTTAAACGTGGGGAGCAATGAGCAGTTCTTC.

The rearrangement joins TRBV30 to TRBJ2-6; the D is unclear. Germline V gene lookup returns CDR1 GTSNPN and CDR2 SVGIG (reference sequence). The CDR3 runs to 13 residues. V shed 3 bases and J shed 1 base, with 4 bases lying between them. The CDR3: CAWRGSGANVLTF. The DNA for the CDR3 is TGTGCCTGGAGAGGGTCTGGGGCCAACGTCCTGACTTTC.

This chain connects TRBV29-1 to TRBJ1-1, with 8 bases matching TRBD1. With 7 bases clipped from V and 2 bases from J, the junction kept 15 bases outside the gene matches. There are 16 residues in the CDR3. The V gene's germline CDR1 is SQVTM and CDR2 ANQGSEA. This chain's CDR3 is CSGLGAGGARNTEAFF. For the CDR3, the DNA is TGCAGCGGCCTCGGGGCAGGGGGCGCGAGAAACACTGAAGCTTTCTTT.

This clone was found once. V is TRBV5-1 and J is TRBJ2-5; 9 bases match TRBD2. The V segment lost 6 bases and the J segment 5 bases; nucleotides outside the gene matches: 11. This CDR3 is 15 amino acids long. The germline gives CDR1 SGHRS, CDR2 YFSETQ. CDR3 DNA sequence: TGCGCCAGCAACCTAGCGGGGTATCGGGCGGAGACCCAGTACTTC. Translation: CASNLAGYRAETQYF.

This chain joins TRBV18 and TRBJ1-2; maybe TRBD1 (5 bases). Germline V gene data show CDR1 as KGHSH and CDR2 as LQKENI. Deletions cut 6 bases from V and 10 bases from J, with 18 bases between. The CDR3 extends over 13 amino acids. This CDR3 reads CASSMDIPPPYTF. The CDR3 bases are TGTGCCAGCTCTATGGACATACCCCCCCCCTACACCTTC.

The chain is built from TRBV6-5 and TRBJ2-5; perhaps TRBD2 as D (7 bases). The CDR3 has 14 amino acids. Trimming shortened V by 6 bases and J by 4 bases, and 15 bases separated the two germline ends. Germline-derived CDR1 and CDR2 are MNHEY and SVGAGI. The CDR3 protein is CASSVNGGAETQYF. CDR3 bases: TGTGCCAGCAGCGTCAATGGGGGGGCAGAGACCCAGTACTTC.

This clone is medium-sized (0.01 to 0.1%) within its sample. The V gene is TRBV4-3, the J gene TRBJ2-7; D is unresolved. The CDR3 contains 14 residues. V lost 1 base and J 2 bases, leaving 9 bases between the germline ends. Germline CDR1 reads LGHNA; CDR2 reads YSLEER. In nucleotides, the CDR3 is TGCGCCAGCAGCCAAGGTGAAGCTACCTACGAGCAGTACTTC. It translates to CASSQGEATYEQYF.

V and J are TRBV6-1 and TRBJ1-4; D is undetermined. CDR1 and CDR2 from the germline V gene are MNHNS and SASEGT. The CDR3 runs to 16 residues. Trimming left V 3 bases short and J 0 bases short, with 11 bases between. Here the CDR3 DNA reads TGTGCCAGCAGTGACGTGGGAGGCTCAACTAATGAAAAACTGTTTTTT. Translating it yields CASSDVGGSTNEKLFF.

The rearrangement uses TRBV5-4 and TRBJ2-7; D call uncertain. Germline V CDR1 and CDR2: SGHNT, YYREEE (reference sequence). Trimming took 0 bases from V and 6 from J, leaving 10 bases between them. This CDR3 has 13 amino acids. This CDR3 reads CASSLDASREQYF. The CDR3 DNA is TGTGCCAGCAGCTTGGACGCTTCCCGCGAGCAGTACTTC.

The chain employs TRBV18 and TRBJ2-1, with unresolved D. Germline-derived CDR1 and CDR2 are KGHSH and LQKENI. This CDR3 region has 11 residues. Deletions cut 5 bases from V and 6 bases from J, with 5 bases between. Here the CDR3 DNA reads TGTGCCAGCTCAACGGGCAATGAGCAGTTCTTC. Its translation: CASSTGNEQFF.

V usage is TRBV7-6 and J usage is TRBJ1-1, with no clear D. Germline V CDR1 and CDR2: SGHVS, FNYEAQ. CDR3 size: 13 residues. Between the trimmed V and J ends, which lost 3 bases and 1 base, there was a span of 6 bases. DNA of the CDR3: TGTGCCAGCAGCTTCGATTCGAACACTGAAGCTTTCTTT. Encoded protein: CASSFDSNTEAFF.

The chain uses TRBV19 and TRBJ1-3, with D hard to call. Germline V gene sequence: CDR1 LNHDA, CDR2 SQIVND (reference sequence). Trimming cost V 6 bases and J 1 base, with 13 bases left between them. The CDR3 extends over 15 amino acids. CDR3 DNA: TGTGCCAGTAGCTACAGATACAGTTCTGGAAACACCATATATTTT. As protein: CASSYRYSSGNTIYF.

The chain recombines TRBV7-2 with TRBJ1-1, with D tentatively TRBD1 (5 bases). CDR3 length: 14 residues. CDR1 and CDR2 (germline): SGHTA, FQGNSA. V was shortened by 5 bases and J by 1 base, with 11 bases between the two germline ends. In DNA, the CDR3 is TGTGCCAGCAGCCCACAGGAATCGAACACTGAAGCTTTCTTT. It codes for CASSPQESNTEAFF.

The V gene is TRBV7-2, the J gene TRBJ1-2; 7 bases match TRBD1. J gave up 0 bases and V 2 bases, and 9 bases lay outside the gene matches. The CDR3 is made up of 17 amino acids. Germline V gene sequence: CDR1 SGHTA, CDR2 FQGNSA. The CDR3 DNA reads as TGTGCCAGCAGCTTACAGAGCCCCGGGACAGCTAACTATGGCTACACCTTC. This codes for CASSLQSPGTANYGYTF.

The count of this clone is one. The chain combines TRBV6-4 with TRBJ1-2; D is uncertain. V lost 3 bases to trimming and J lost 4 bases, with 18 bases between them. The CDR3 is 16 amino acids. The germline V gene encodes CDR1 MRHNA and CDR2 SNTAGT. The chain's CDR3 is CASSDSDGPGPYGYTF. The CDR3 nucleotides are TGTGCCAGCAGTGATTCGGACGGACCAGGACCCTATGGCTACACCTTC.

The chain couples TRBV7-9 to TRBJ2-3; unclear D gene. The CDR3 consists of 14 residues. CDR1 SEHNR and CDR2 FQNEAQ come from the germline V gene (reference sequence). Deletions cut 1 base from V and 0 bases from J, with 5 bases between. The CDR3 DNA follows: TGTGCCAGCAGCTTAGTTGACAGCACAGATACGCAGTATTTT. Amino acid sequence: CASSLVDSTDTQYF.

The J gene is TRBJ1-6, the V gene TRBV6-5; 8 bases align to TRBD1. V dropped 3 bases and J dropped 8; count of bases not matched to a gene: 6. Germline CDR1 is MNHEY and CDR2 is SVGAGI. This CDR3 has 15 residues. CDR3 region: CASSYTTGDDSPLHF. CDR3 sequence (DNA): TGTGCCAGCAGTTATACGACAGGGGATGATTCACCCCTCCACTTT.

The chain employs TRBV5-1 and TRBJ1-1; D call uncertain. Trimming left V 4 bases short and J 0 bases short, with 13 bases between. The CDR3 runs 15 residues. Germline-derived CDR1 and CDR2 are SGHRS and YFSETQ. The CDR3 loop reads CASSPLAGMNTEAFF. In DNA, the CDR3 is TGCGCCAGCAGCCCCTTGGCTGGGATGAACACTGAAGCTTTCTTT.

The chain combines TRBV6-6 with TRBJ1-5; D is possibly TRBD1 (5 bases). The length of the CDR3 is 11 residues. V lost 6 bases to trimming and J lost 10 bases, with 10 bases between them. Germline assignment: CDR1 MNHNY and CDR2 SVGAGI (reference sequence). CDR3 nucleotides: TGTGCCAGCAGACTCCAGGGCCCCCAGCATTTT. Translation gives CASRLQGPQHF.

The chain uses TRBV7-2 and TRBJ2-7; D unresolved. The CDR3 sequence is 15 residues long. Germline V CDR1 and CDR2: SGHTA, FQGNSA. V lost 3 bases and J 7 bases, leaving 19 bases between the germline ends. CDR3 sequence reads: CASSLNSQFRFEQYF. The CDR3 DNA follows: TGTGCCAGCAGCTTGAATAGCCAGTTCCGTTTTGAGCAGTACTTC.

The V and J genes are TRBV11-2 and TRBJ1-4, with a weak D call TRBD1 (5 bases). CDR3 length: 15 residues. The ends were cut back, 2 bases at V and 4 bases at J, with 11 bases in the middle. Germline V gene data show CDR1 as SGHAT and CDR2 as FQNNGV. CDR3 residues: CASSLMRQINEKLFF. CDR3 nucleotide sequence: TGTGCCAGCAGCTTAATGCGACAGATTAATGAAAAACTGTTTTTT.

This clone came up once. CDR3 protein: CASSVDGRSYEQYF. The CDR3 nucleotides are TGTGCCAGCAGCGTAGACGGCAGAAGCTACGAGCAGTACTTC. V is TRBV9 and J is TRBJ2-7; D remains unclear. Germline V gene lookup returns CDR1 SGDLS and CDR2 YYNGEE. The CDR3 is made up of 14 amino acids. V was clipped by 0 bases and J by 3 bases, with 10 bases between them.

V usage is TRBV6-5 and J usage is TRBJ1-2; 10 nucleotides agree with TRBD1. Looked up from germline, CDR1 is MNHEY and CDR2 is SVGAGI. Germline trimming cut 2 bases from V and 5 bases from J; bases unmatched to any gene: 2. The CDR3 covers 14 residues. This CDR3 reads CASSYGTGDYGYTF. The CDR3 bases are TGTGCCAGCAGTTACGGGACAGGGGATTATGGCTACACCTTC.

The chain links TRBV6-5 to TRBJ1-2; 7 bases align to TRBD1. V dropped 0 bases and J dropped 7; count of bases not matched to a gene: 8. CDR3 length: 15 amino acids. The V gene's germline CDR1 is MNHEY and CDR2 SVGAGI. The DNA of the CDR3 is TGTGCCAGCAGTTACTCAACAGGGGCCCCTGGTGGCTACACCTTC. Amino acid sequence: CASSYSTGAPGGYTF.